This TCR delta chain originates from a study of gamma-delta chains in newborns, infants, children. TCRdb used CATT to re-call clones from the reads. The sample has roughly 3,000 delta-chain clones; roughly 3.9% are singletons. This clone was detected a few times. A much more abundant neighbour one base away suggests this may be a read error. Other DNA sequences from this sample encode an identical CDR3 as well. V trimming: 0 bases; J trimming: 1 base; junction bases outside the gene matches: 6. The CDR3 loop spans 19 amino acids. Germline CDR1 and CDR2: GEAIGNYY and EKD. The V gene is TRDV2, the J gene TRDJ3; 9 bases fit TRDD3. Sequencing was performed on blood. The TCR was taken from a child who was a newborn, infant or young child, either healthy, febrile or measles-vaccinated (not recorded which). In DNA, the CDR3 is TGTGCCTGTGACACCGTGTACTGGGGGAGTTCCTGGGACACCCGACAGATGTTTTTC. Amino acid sequence: CACDTVYWGSSWDTRQMFF.